A selection of T cell receptor beta chains follows, all from one sample in a study of TIL therapy for anti-PD-1-resistant metastatic lung cancer. Measured with immunoSEQ multiplex PCR; TCRdb has only the in-frame clones, and not every one. The sample consists of 14,000 to 15,000 clones, 86% of them appearing once. Specimen: blood, collected at baseline. Source of these receptors: a person between 25 and 79 years old with non-small cell lung cancer. Both conserved end residues are part of each CDR3. A D gene is named only where the DNA matches it firmly. Clone sizes are given selectively: once, few, many, or a class where the clone is expanded.

v_call	j_call	clone_size	d_call	cdr3_nt	cdr3_aa
TRBV18	TRBJ2-5	NA	NA	TGTGCCAGCTCATTGTTGGCTCAGGGGCAAGAGACCCAGTACTTC	CASSLLAQGQETQYF
TRBV6-5	TRBJ2-7	NA	TRBD1	TGTGCCAGCAGTTACGGGACAGGGGGCTACGAGCAGTACTTC	CASSYGTGGYEQYF
TRBV5-4	TRBJ2-1	NA	NA	TGTGCCAGCAGCGCATCCAGGGGCGGGTACGGAGGGTTGAATGAGCAGTTCTTC	CASSASRGGYGGLNEQFF
TRBV29-1	TRBJ1-1	NA	TRBD1	TGCAGCGTTAAACCCGGGACAGGGCTGCGGACTGAAGCTTTCTTT	CSVKPGTGLRTEAFF
TRBV27	TRBJ2-7	NA	NA	TGTGCCAGTGCTGCAGGGATGGCCTACGAGCAGTACTTC	CASAAGMAYEQYF
TRBV19	TRBJ1-3	NA	NA	TGTGCCAGTACCGACCGGAACAGGGTAGGAAACACCATATATTTT	CASTDRNRVGNTIYF
TRBV6-5	TRBJ1-6	NA	TRBD1	TGTGCCATCAGTGAGGGACAGAATTCACCCCTCCACTTT	CAISEGQNSPLHF
TRBV7-2	TRBJ2-1	NA	NA	TGTGCCAGCAGCCTAACCCCCGGGGCCTACAATGAGCAGTTCTTC	CASSLTPGAYNEQFF
TRBV7-8	TRBJ2-1	once	TRBD1	TGTGCCAGCAGCTTAGGAGACAGGGGACGCTTACATGAGCAGTTCTTC	CASSLGDRGRLHEQFF
TRBV27	TRBJ1-6	NA	TRBD1	TGTGCCAGCAGCAGTACAGGGGCCGGGGGGTCACCCCTCCACTTT	CASSSTGAGGSPLHF
TRBV27	TRBJ2-7	NA	NA	TGTGCCAGCAGTTTACCCTCCTACGAGCAGTACTTC	CASSLPSYEQYF
TRBV5-3	TRBJ2-7	NA	TRBD2	TGTGCCAGAGCGTCGGGGACTAGCGGGGGGCTTAGCAACGAGCAGTACTTC	CARASGTSGGLSNEQYF
TRBV27	TRBJ2-1	NA	TRBD2	TGTGCCAGCAGTCCCAGACTAGCGGGGGGTAACAATGAGCAGTTCTTC	CASSPRLAGGNNEQFF
TRBV29-1	TRBJ2-5	once	NA	TGCAGCGTTGAAGCAGGACCGGGGGAGACCCAGTACTTC	CSVEAGPGETQYF
TRBV28	TRBJ2-2	NA	NA	TGTGCCAGCAGTTTACCCGGAGGGACCGGGGAGCTGTTTTTT	CASSLPGGTGELFF
TRBV7-2	TRBJ2-1	NA	TRBD1	TGTGCCAGCAGCGGCCCGGGGACAGCTTACAATGAGCAGTTCTTC	CASSGPGTAYNEQFF
TRBV7-9	TRBJ2-3	NA	TRBD2	TGTGCCAGCAGCAGGGGACTAGTGAGAGACACAGATACGCAGTATTTT	CASSRGLVRDTDTQYF
TRBV6-5	TRBJ1-2	few	TRBD1	TGTGCCAGCAGTTATGCGGGACAGATATCAACGTATGGCTACACCTTC	CASSYAGQISTYGYTF
TRBV7-9	TRBJ1-2	NA	NA	TGTGCCAGCAGCGGAGGTTCCGCCACCTTC	CASSGGSATF
TRBV4-2	TRBJ2-1	NA	TRBD2	TGTGCCAGCAGCCAAGGGACTAGCGCCCCGTATGAGCAGTTCTTC	CASSQGTSAPYEQFF
TRBV19	TRBJ2-1	NA	TRBD2	TGTGCCAGTACCCCGGGACTAGCGGGGGGGTACAATGAGCAGTTCTTC	CASTPGLAGGYNEQFF
TRBV18	TRBJ2-7	NA	TRBD1	TGTGCCAGCTCACAAGGACAGGGGAGAACTATGGAGCAGTACTTC	CASSQGQGRTMEQYF
TRBV30	TRBJ1-4	NA	TRBD1	TGTGCCTGGAGTGCCGGGACAGATGAAAAACTGTTTTTT	CAWSAGTDEKLFF
TRBV5-1	TRBJ2-3	NA	TRBD1	TGCGCCAGCAGCTCCGGGACAGGGGGCACAGATACGCAGTATTTT	CASSSGTGGTDTQYF